The 30 T cell receptor beta chains presented below share a single source sample, sequenced in a study of cytomegalovirus exposure and HLA in healthy donors. The PCR contained 60 Vbeta and 13 Jbeta primers. Data came from immunoSEQ multiplex PCR; TCRdb stores just in-frame clones and leaves some out. This table holds approximately 150,000 clones, 75% to 85% found once. Sequencing was done on a sample of PBMCs. The receptors were sampled from a woman aged 25-40 years in good health and CMV-seropositive.

This clone was found once. J is TRBJ2-6 and V is TRBV5-1, with D unresolved. In germline, CDR1 is SGHRS, CDR2 YFSETQ. The CDR3 covers 16 residues. V gave up 0 bases and J gave up 1 base, with 8 bases separating them. CDR3 bases: TGCGCCAGCAGCTTGGCCGCACAATCTGGGGCCAACGTCCTGACTTTC. Its translation: CASSLAAQSGANVLTF. Combining the CDR3 with reference TRBV5-1 and TRBJ2-6 gives the whole variable domain KAGVTQTPRYLIKTRGQQVTLSCSPISGHRSVSWYQQTPGQGLQFLFEYFSETQRNKGNFPGRFSGRQFSNSRSEMNVSTLELGDSALYLCASSLAAQSGANVLTFGAGSRLTVL.

The rearrangement uses TRBV11-2 and TRBJ2-7; 8 positions agree with TRBD2. The CDR3 has 15 residues. Germline loops: CDR1 SGHAT, CDR2 FQNNGV. With 5 bases clipped from V and 7 bases from J, the junction kept 13 bases outside the gene matches. CDR3 DNA sequence: TGTGCCAGCAGCCACCCTCTAGAATCGGGAGGGGAGCAGTACTTC. Protein sequence: CASSHPLESGGEQYF.

The count of this clone is one. V gene TRBV7-6 combines with J gene TRBJ2-5; no clear D. V lost 5 bases and J lost 3, with 22 bases in between. The CDR3 contains 17 residues. CDR1 and CDR2 (germline): SGHVS, FNYEAQ. The chain's CDR3 is CASSGKVVRVWEETQYF. CDR3 coding DNA: TGTGCCAGCAGCGGCAAGGTAGTACGGGTTTGGGAAGAGACCCAGTACTTC.

V and J are TRBV28 and TRBJ2-7; the D gene is possibly TRBD1 (6 bases). Germline V gene sequence: CDR1 MDHEN, CDR2 SYDVKM. CDR3 length equals 13 residues. V was cut by 6 bases and J by 2 bases, with 11 bases left in between. The CDR3, as DNA: TGTGCCAGCAGACCGACAGGAACCTACGAGCAGTACTTC. It codes for CASRPTGTYEQYF.

In its sample, this clone was seen a few times. The sample contains more than one DNA sequence encoding this CDR3. The chain uses TRBV2 and TRBJ1-1, with D possibly TRBD1 on 6 matching bases. The CDR3 has 15 residues. V lost 8 bases and J 11 bases, leaving 27 bases between the germline ends. CDR1 is SNHLY, CDR2 FYNNEI, per germline. The CDR3 is CASRPEGEGLSKAFF. The CDR3 DNA reads as TGTGCCAGCCGGCCCGAGGGGGAGGGTCTATCGAAGGCTTTCTTT.

This clone has just a few counts. This chain uses TRBV19 with TRBJ2-4; D is possibly TRBD2 (6 bases). The V gene lost 1 base and the J gene lost 1 base, with 8 bases spanning the gap. In germline, CDR1 is LNHDA, CDR2 SQIVND (reference sequence). The CDR3 is made up of 15 amino acids. CDR3 sequence: CASSIGGGAKNIQYF. The CDR3 bases are TGTGCCAGTAGTATAGGTGGGGGGGCCAAAAACATTCAGTACTTC.

The chain uses TRBV11-2 and TRBJ1-4, with 11 bases identical to TRBD1. Germline loops: CDR1 SGHAT, CDR2 FQNNGV. This CDR3 has 18 residues. V gave up 5 bases and J gave up 1 base; unmatched junction bases: 9. CDR3 region: CASSPSGTGGVTNEKLFF. The CDR3 DNA follows: TGTGCCAGCAGCCCGTCCGGGACAGGGGGTGTAACTAATGAAAAACTGTTTTTT.

The sample holds a few counts of this clone. This sequence joins TRBV28 and TRBJ1-2; D is possibly TRBD1 (5 bases). The CDR3 has 17 residues. Trimming took 5 bases from V and 5 from J, leaving 24 bases between them. Germline V gives CDR1 MDHEN, CDR2 SYDVKM. CDR3 sequence reads: CASSPQRQTELRYGYTF. In DNA, the CDR3 is TGTGCCAGCAGTCCCCAAAGACAGACCGAACTGAGGTATGGCTACACCTTC.

The chain links TRBV30 to TRBJ2-7, with unresolved D. From germline, CDR1 is GTSNPN and CDR2 SVGIG (reference sequence). CDR3 length: 11 residues. Deletions cut 2 bases from V and 5 bases from J, with 7 bases between. CDR3: CAWSPLDEQYF. The CDR3 nucleotides are TGTGCCTGGAGTCCACTGGACGAGCAGTACTTC.

CDR3: CASSLSPGSIYEQYF. The CDR3 DNA is TGCGCCAGCAGCTTGTCTCCGGGATCGATCTACGAGCAGTACTTC. The J gene is TRBJ2-7, the V gene TRBV5-1; weak D call: TRBD2 (5 bases). Germline V lookup: CDR1 SGHRS, CDR2 YFSETQ. Trimming left V 1 base short and J 3 bases short, with 14 bases between. This CDR3 region has 15 residues.

This rearrangement joins TRBV10-3 to TRBJ2-2, with 7 bases aligning to TRBD2. Germline values: CDR1 ENHRY, CDR2 SYGVKD. The CDR3 contains 14 residues. The V segment lost 10 bases and the J segment 5 bases; nucleotides outside the gene matches: 10. The chain's CDR3 is CATSREGITGELFF. In DNA form, the CDR3 reads TGTGCCACCTCTAGGGAGGGGATAACCGGGGAGCTGTTTTTT.

The chain has TRBV6-5 and TRBJ2-1; 13 bases line up with TRBD2. This CDR3 is built from 16 residues. Per the germline V gene, CDR1 is MNHEY and CDR2 is SVGAGI. V lost 3 bases, J lost 8 bases, and 7 bases stayed unmatched. As DNA, the CDR3 is TGTGCCAGCAGTTATGATGGACTAGCGGGAGCCGATGAGCAGTTCTTC. It yields the protein CASSYDGLAGADEQFF.

CDR3 sequence reads: CASSLTGVGYNEQFF. The CDR3 coding sequence is TGCGCCAGCAGTCTTACAGGGGTAGGCTACAATGAGCAGTTCTTC. V and J are TRBV10-1 and TRBJ2-1, with 7 bases that match TRBD1. The CDR3 consists of 15 residues. With 5 bases clipped from V and 3 bases from J, the junction kept 7 bases outside the gene matches. The germline V gene encodes CDR1 WNHNN and CDR2 SYGVQD (reference sequence).

V and J are TRBV6-1 and TRBJ2-5; 12 bases are shared with TRBD2. V was pared by 7 bases and J by 7 bases, with 7 bases of the junction left unmatched. This CDR3 is built from 14 residues. Germline V lookup: CDR1 MNHNS, CDR2 SASEGT. CDR3 sequence: CASIPTSGGLTQYF. The CDR3 bases are TGTGCCAGCATTCCGACTAGCGGGGGATTGACCCAGTACTTC.

This chain joins TRBV6-1 and TRBJ1-2; D possibly corresponds to TRBD1 (5 bases). The CDR3 runs to 15 residues. V lost 0 bases and J 0 bases, leaving 8 bases between the germline ends. Germline CDR1 reads MNHNS; CDR2 reads SASEGT. CDR3 DNA sequence: TGTGCCAGCAGTGAAGCCTCGGGGGCTAACTATGGCTACACCTTC. Protein product: CASSEASGANYGYTF.

This clone was seen a handful of times. V is TRBV28 and J is TRBJ1-4; TRBD1 matches at 8 bases. The CDR3 sequence is 16 residues long. The germline V gene encodes CDR1 MDHEN and CDR2 SYDVKM. V dropped 0 bases and J dropped 7; count of bases not matched to a gene: 7. CDR3 nucleotide sequence: TGTGCCAGCAGTTTATGGGCAGGGGGCGAGGGTGAAAAACTGTTTTTT. Amino acids: CASSLWAGGEGEKLFF.

The V call is TRBV5-4, the J call TRBJ2-2; D is perhaps TRBD1 (5 bases). Deletions cut 4 bases from V and 7 bases from J, with 14 bases between. The CDR3 loop spans 14 amino acids. The V gene's germline CDR1 is SGHNT and CDR2 YYREEE (reference sequence). In DNA, the CDR3 is TGTGCCAGCAGCGGTCAGGGTGGCAGCGGGGAGCTGTTTTTT. It codes for CASSGQGGSGELFF.

The CDR3 here is CASSGLARDYEQYF. In DNA, the CDR3 is TGTGCCAGCAGCGGACTAGCCAGGGACTACGAGCAGTACTTC. The chain has TRBV2 and TRBJ2-7, with TRBD2 matching 8 bases. The CDR3 runs 14 residues. Germline V gene lookup returns CDR1 SNHLY and CDR2 FYNNEI. The V gene end was trimmed by 6 bases and the J gene end by 3 bases; junction bases not matched to a gene: 7.

In DNA, the CDR3 is TGTGCCAGCAGTTTATCGTGGTTGCGGGAGTCCTACAATGAGCAGTTCTTC. Its translation is CASSLSWLRESYNEQFF. The chain couples TRBV27 to TRBJ2-1, with 7 bases fitting TRBD2. Losses at the gene ends were 0 bases for V and 1 base for J; bases not matched to a gene: 6. The CDR3 sequence is 17 residues long. The V gene's germline CDR1 is MNHEY and CDR2 SMNVEV (reference sequence).

The rearrangement joins TRBV9 to TRBJ1-5; D not certain. From germline, CDR1 is SGDLS and CDR2 YYNGEE. V dropped 0 bases and J dropped 0 bases, with 7 bases sitting between them. The CDR3 has 15 residues. CDR3 DNA sequence: TGTGCCAGCAGCGTAGGAGGGTATAGCAATCAGCCCCAGCATTTT. Translating it yields CASSVGGYSNQPQHF.

In this sample, this clone turned up once. The chain recombines TRBV6-6 with TRBJ1-5, with D perhaps TRBD1 (6 bases). The V end was cut by 6 bases, the J end by 0 bases, with 12 bases between. This CDR3 contains 15 residues. Germline V gene lookup returns CDR1 MNHNY and CDR2 SVGAGI (reference sequence). DNA of the CDR3: TGTGCCAGCAGCCGGGGACATGATAGCAATCAGCCCCAGCATTTT. Translating gives CASSRGHDSNQPQHF.

The chain couples TRBV11-2 to TRBJ2-1; 8 bases fit TRBD1. This CDR3 spans 14 amino acids. CDR1 SGHAT and CDR2 FQNNGV come from the germline V gene. V dropped 4 bases and J dropped 5; count of bases not matched to a gene: 4. CDR3 bases: TGTGCCAGCAGCTCGGACAGGGCCGACAATGAGCAGTTCTTC. Its translation is CASSSDRADNEQFF. Full variable domain (remainder filled in from reference TRBV11-2 and TRBJ2-1): EAGVAQSPRYKIIEKRQSVAFWCNPISGHATLYWYQQILGQGPKLLIQFQNNGVVDDSQLPKDRFSAERLKGVDSTLKIQPAKLEDSAVYLCASSSDRADNEQFFGPGTRLTVL.

The chain links TRBV11-2 to TRBJ1-3; TRBD1 might be the D (5 bases). The CDR3 is 15 amino acids. Looked up from germline, CDR1 is SGHAT and CDR2 is FQNNGV. V dropped 1 base and J dropped 3 bases, with 10 bases sitting between them. The CDR3: CASSLGVTDGNTIYF. The CDR3 nucleotides are TGTGCCAGCAGCTTAGGCGTGACAGATGGAAACACCATATATTTT.

The chain couples TRBV30 to TRBJ2-7; maybe TRBD1 (6 bases). The length of the CDR3 is 15 residues. The ends were cut back, 3 bases at V and 0 bases at J, with 15 bases in the middle. Germline CDR1 reads GTSNPN; CDR2 reads SVGIG (reference sequence). As DNA, the CDR3 is TGTGCCTGGAGCCTAGGACAGCCTGCCTCCTACGAGCAGTACTTC. This codes for CAWSLGQPASYEQYF. The full variable domain, its missing parts supplied by reference TRBV30 and TRBJ2-7, is SQTIHQWPATLVQPVGSPLSLECTVEGTSNPNLYWYRQAAGRGLQLLFYSVGIGQISSEVPQNLSASRPQDRQFILSSKKLLLSDSGFYLCAWSLGQPASYEQYFGPGTRLTVT.

This clone has only one observation. J is TRBJ2-1 and V is TRBV27, with 14 bases aligning to TRBD2. The V gene's germline CDR1 is MNHEY and CDR2 SMNVEV (reference sequence). The CDR3 has 14 amino acids. Trimming cost V 4 bases and J 10 bases; bases outside gene matches: 3. DNA for the CDR3: TGTGCCAGCAGTTCGGGACTAGCGGGGGAAGAGCAGTTCTTC. As protein: CASSSGLAGEEQFF.

This clone has a handful of counts. The V and J genes are TRBV5-6 and TRBJ1-1; D uncertain. Germline values: CDR1 SGHDT, CDR2 YYEEEE. Trimming pared 1 base from V and 12 bases from J, leaving 13 bases between. The CDR3 extends over 12 amino acids. The CDR3 sequence: CASSLWVGRSFF. The DNA for the CDR3 is TGTGCCAGCAGCTTGTGGGTAGGGAGGTCTTTCTTT.

The rearrangement joins TRBV6-5 to TRBJ1-2, with a possible D match to TRBD1 (6 bases). The CDR3 is 15 amino acids. Deletions cut 6 bases from V and 3 bases from J, with 17 bases between. Per the germline V gene, CDR1 is MNHEY and CDR2 is SVGAGI. The CDR3, as DNA: TGTGCCAGCAGCCCCTGGGGGGGCCAAGACTATGGCTACACCTTC. As protein: CASSPWGGQDYGYTF.

The rearrangement uses TRBV6-4 and TRBJ1-1; D may be TRBD1 (6 bases). V gave up 6 bases and J gave up 4 bases, with 12 bases separating them. This CDR3 has 13 residues. CDR1 is MRHNA, CDR2 SNTAGT, per germline. The DNA of the CDR3 is TGTGCCAGCAGCAAAACAGGGCTCACTGAAGCTTTCTTT. Amino acids: CASSKTGLTEAFF.

J is TRBJ2-3 and V is TRBV5-1; 8 nucleotides align to TRBD1. The V gene end was trimmed by 4 bases and the J gene end by 4 bases; junction bases not matched to a gene: 5. The CDR3 consists of 14 residues. Germline V CDR1 and CDR2: SGHRS, YFSETQ. CDR3 amino acids: CASSGGQGADTQYF. In DNA form, the CDR3 reads TGCGCCAGCAGCGGCGGACAGGGAGCAGATACGCAGTATTTT. Variable domain in full (rest from reference TRBV5-1 and TRBJ2-3): KAGVTQTPRYLIKTRGQQVTLSCSPISGHRSVSWYQQTPGQGLQFLFEYFSETQRNKGNFPGRFSGRQFSNSRSEMNVSTLELGDSALYLCASSGGQGADTQYFGPGTRLTVL.

The chain is built from TRBV7-7 and TRBJ2-5, with 15 bases matching TRBD2. Germline V gene sequence: CDR1 SSHAT, CDR2 FNYEAQ (reference sequence). The junction had 9 bases not matched to a gene; V was cut back by 5 bases and J by 5 bases. There are 17 residues in the CDR3. CDR3 nucleotide sequence: TGTGCCAGCAGCCTAGGACTAGCGGGAGGGCCTCGGGAGACCCAGTACTTC. Its protein product is CASSLGLAGGPRETQYF. The full variable domain, in which reference TRBV7-7 and TRBJ2-5 provide the parts outside the CDR3, is GAGVSQSPRYKVTKRGQDVTLRCDPISSHATLYWYQQALGQGPEFLTYFNYEAQPDKSGLPSDRFSAERPEGSISTLTIQRTEQRDSAMYRCASSLGLAGGPRETQYFGPGTRLLVL.